The T cell receptor beta chain under discussion was sequenced for a study of cytomegalovirus exposure and HLA in healthy donors. General observations from the study: What was likely a sequencing artifact was a cluster of highly shared sequence variants. Earlier results showed most TCR beta V segments being productive about 90% or about 30% of the time. It was in a later analysis that TCR association rates were seen to vary by HLA locus, highest for DRB1 and lowest for HLA-C.

This CDR3 contains 16 residues. Unmatched junction bases numbered 13, after V lost 2 bases and J lost 13 bases. Per the germline V gene, CDR1 is MNHEY and CDR2 is SVGAGI. Donors showed nominal health when sampled, although they likely had unrecorded immune exposures. PCR used 60 Vbeta primers and 13 Jbeta primers. Profiled with immunoSEQ multiplex PCR; TCRdb holds only in-frame clones, not every one. The sample yields around 170,000 clones, 80% to 85% seen once. Comments on this clone: The target antigen is unknown.

The TCR sequence derives from a boy aged 2 to 10 in good health and CMV-seronegative. The gene calls are TRBV6-5 and TRBJ2-2; 10 bases are shared with TRBD1. Sequencing used PBMCs. In DNA, the CDR3 is TGTGCCAGCAGTTACGAACGGACAGGGGGGTTACCGAGGCTGTTTTTT. It yields the protein CASSYERTGGLPRLFF.